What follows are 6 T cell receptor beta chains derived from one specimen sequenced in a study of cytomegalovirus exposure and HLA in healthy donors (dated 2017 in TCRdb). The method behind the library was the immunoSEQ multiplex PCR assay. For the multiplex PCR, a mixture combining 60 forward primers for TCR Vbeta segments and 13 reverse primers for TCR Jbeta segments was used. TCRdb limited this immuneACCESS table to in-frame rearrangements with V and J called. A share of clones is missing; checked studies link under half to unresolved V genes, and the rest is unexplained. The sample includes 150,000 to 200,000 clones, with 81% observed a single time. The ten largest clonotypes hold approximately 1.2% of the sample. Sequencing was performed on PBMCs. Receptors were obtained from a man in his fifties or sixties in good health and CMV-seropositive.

CDR3 DNA sequence: TGTGCCAGCAGCTTAATGCAGGGGGCAATTAATACGCAGTATTTT. The encoded protein is CASSLMQGAINTQYF. This chain joins TRBV7-3 and TRBJ2-3; TRBD1 aligns across 8 bases. The CDR3 covers 15 residues. Losses at the gene ends were 1 base for V and 7 bases for J; bases not matched to a gene: 7. CDR1 and CDR2 (germline): SGHTA, FQGTGA.

The CDR3 bases are TGTGCCATCAAGGGGACAGGGGCACTCTCTGGAAACACCATATATTTT. Amino acids: CAIKGTGALSGNTIYF. This rearrangement joins TRBV10-3 to TRBJ1-3, with 10 nucleotides matching TRBD1. The CDR3 loop spans 16 amino acids. Trimming removed 7 bases from V and 0 bases from J; junction bases left unmatched: 6. Germline assignment: CDR1 ENHRY and CDR2 SYGVKD.

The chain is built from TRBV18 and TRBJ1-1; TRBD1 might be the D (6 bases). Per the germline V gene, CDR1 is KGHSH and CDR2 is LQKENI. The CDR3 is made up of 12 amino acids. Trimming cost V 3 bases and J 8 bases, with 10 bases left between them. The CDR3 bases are TGTGCCAGCTCACCTCAGGGGTTAGAAGCTTTCTTT. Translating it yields CASSPQGLEAFF.

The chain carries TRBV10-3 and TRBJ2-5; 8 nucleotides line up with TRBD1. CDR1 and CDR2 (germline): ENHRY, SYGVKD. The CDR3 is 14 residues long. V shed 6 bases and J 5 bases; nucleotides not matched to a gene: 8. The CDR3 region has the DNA TGTGCCATCAGCACAGGACAGGGCGGGGAGACCCAGTACTTC. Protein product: CAISTGQGGETQYF.

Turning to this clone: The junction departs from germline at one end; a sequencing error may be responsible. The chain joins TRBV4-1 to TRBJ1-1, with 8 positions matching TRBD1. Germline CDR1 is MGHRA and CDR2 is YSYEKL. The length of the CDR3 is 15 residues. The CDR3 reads CASTQTGTGNTEAFF. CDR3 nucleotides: TGCGCCAGCACCCAAACCGGGACAGGGAACACTGAAGCTTTCTTT.

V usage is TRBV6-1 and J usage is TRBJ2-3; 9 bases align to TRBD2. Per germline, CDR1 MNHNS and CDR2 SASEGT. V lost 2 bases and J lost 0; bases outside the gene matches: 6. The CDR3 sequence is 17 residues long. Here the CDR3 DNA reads TGTGCCAGCAGTGAATTTTTAGCGGGGGACAGCACAGATACGCAGTATTTT. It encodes CASSEFLAGDSTDTQYF.